The present TCR beta chain was sequenced within a study of T cell clonality in common variable immunodeficiency. Study observations and caveats: What drives increased CVID clonality needs T cell subpopulation sequencing.

The table came from immunoSEQ multiplex PCR; TCRdb's copy has only in-frame clones and leaves some out. This table holds 35,000 to 50,000 clones with no singletons; the top ten claim around 0.7%. This clone was detected ten times or more. Its target is not known. Read coverage stops 3 residues before the CDR3 terminus; the germline J gene supplies the remainder. The germline CDR1 and CDR2 sequences are LNHDA and SQIVND (reference sequence). The V end was cut by 6 bases, the J end by 1 base, with 6 bases between. The CDR3 has 12 residues. The chain uses TRBV19 and TRBJ1-1, with D unclear. The source material was peripheral blood mononuclear cells. This receptor was identified in a person between 18 and 75 years old in good health. The chain's CDR3 is CASRYGNTEAFF. The covered CDR3 bases are TGTGCCAGTAGGTACGGGAACACTGAA.